The clone carrying this TCR beta chain has only one observation. Its antigen is unknown. The method was immunoSEQ multiplex PCR; TCRdb's version includes in-frame clones alone and lacks a portion of them. The sample holds approximately 21,000 clones, approximately 80% seen once. Sample time point: cycle 4 day 1 (C4D1), after less than 7 weeks of nivolumab. Brentuximab vedotin exposure varied among the patients, all of whom had relapsed after autologous stem cell transplantation. Magnetic negative selection isolated CD8+ T cells from thawed PBMCs. The data were obtained in a study of PD-1 blockade in classical Hodgkin lymphoma. Overall study findings and caveats: Newly diagnosed and completely responding patients shared comparable baseline diversity. The CD4+ diversity rise by C4D1 was clearest in complete responders.

Sequencing used CD8+ T cells from blood, obtained before the fourth cycle of nivolumab. This clonotype originated in a human donor with classical Hodgkin lymphoma.

CDR3 DNA sequence: TGCGCCAGCAGCTTGGAGGGCAGATTGAACACTGAAGCTTTCTTT. Protein: CASSLEGRLNTEAFF. J is TRBJ1-1 and V is TRBV5-1; no definite D call. CDR3 length equals 15 residues. Trimming pared 0 bases from V and 0 bases from J, leaving 9 bases between. The V gene's germline CDR1 is SGHRS and CDR2 YFSETQ.